One and the same sample provided the 25 T cell receptor beta chains below, sequenced in a study of blood T cell repertoires in COVID-19. The repertoire was sequenced with immunoSEQ multiplex PCR; TCRdb's copy has only in-frame clones and lacks some. The table shows 210,000 or so clones, with approximately 80% occurring only once. The sample was peripheral blood. Receptor source: an elderly woman with COVID-19, enrolled during active disease.

This CDR3 is CASSSGVNTEAFF. CDR3 nucleotide sequence: TGTGCCAGCAGCTCAGGGGTGAACACTGAAGCTTTCTTT. The genes are TRBV5-5 and TRBJ1-1, with D perhaps TRBD1 (6 bases). Looked up from germline, CDR1 is SGHKS and CDR2 is YYEKEE (reference sequence). The CDR3 has 13 amino acids. The V and J ends lost 3 bases and 0 bases respectively, with 6 bases between them.

This clone was detected once. V and J are TRBV2 and TRBJ2-3, with D possibly matching TRBD2 (6 bases). From germline, CDR1 is SNHLY and CDR2 FYNNEI. The CDR3 length is 15 residues. The V and J ends lost 3 bases and 8 bases respectively, with 18 bases between them. Here the CDR3 reads CASSDGSGQSATQYF. The CDR3 DNA sequence: TGTGCCAGCAGTGATGGTAGCGGCCAGTCGGCTACGCAGTATTTT.

CDR3: CASSRGTSGETQYF. The CDR3 coding sequence is TGTGCCAGTAGTAGGGGGACTAGCGGTGAGACCCAGTACTTC. The chain links TRBV19 to TRBJ2-5; 11 bases agree with TRBD2. Germline V CDR1 and CDR2: LNHDA, SQIVND (reference sequence). The CDR3 runs to 14 residues. J lost 5 bases, V lost 4 bases, and 3 bases had no gene match. The entire variable domain, with the rest obtained from reference TRBV19 and TRBJ2-5, is as follows: DGGITQSPKYLFRKEGQNVTLSCEQNLNHDAMYWYRQDPGQGLRLIYYSQIVNDFQKGDIAEGYSVSREKKESFPLTVTSAQKNPTAFYLCASSRGTSGETQYFGPGTRLLVL.

The chain uses TRBV14 and TRBJ1-1; weak D call: TRBD1 (6 bases). This CDR3 comprises 16 residues. V lost 8 bases, J lost 0 bases, and 19 bases lay in between. Germline values: CDR1 SGHDN, CDR2 FVKESK. The CDR3 DNA sequence: TGTGCCAGCGCGAGAGGGACACAGAGCTTGAACACTGAAGCTTTCTTT. Encoded protein: CASARGTQSLNTEAFF.

The rearrangement joins TRBV5-4 to TRBJ1-2; 7 positions match TRBD1. J lost 8 bases, V lost 6 bases, and 16 bases had no gene match. The V gene's germline CDR1 is SGHNT and CDR2 YYREEE (reference sequence). The CDR3 contains 15 residues. For the CDR3, the DNA is TGTGCCAGCACCCTTATTTTAGGGGGCCACGTGGGCTACACCTTC. It yields the protein CASTLILGGHVGYTF.

This clone has just one count. V usage is TRBV5-5 and J usage is TRBJ1-2, with TRBD1 as a possible D gene (6 bases). Germline assignment: CDR1 SGHKS and CDR2 YYEKEE (reference sequence). The CDR3 has 13 residues. The germline V and J ends were trimmed by 4 bases and 8 bases, with 15 bases remaining between them. The CDR3 sequence is CASSPTGMGGYTF. CDR3 bases: TGTGCCAGCAGCCCCACAGGGATGGGCGGCTACACCTTC. Variable domain in full (rest from reference TRBV5-5 and TRBJ1-2): DAGVTQSPTHLIKTRGQQVTLRCSPISGHKSVSWYQQVLGQGPQFIFQYYEKEERGRGNFPDRFSARQFPNYSSELNVNALLLGDSALYLCASSPTGMGGYTFGSGTRLTVV.

This chain uses TRBV2 with TRBJ2-7; D possibly corresponds to TRBD1 (5 bases). CDR3 size: 13 residues. Germline V CDR1 and CDR2: SNHLY, FYNNEI. V shed 4 bases and J shed 3 bases, with 10 bases lying between them. For the CDR3, the DNA is TGTGCCAGCAGTGGACAGTGGGGCTACGAGCAGTACTTC. As protein: CASSGQWGYEQYF. The full variable domain, in which reference TRBV2 and TRBJ2-7 provide the parts outside the CDR3, is EPEVTQTPSHQVTQMGQEVILRCVPISNHLYFYWYRQILGQKVEFLVSFYNNEISEKSEIFDDQFSVERPDGSNFTLKIRSTKLEDSAMYFCASSGQWGYEQYFGPGTRLTVT.

The chain is built from TRBV12-3 or TRBV12-4 and TRBJ1-2; the match to TRBD1 covers 8 bases. This CDR3 spans 12 amino acids. After removal of 5 bases from V and 8 bases from J, the junction contained 4 bases not matched to a gene. The CDR3 DNA sequence: TGTGCCAGCAGTCGGACAGGGATGGGCTACACCTTC. Translation: CASSRTGMGYTF.

V usage is TRBV11-2 and J usage is TRBJ2-3; 9 bases map to TRBD2. CDR1 and CDR2 (germline): SGHAT, FQNNGV. The CDR3 spans 17 residues. The junction had 10 bases not matched to a gene; V was cut back by 3 bases and J by 3 bases. The CDR3, as DNA: TGTGCCAGCAGCTTCATGTCGGCGGGGGGGCCGACAGATACGCAGTATTTT. This encodes CASSFMSAGGPTDTQYF.

J is TRBJ1-2 and V is TRBV25-1; 11 positions match TRBD1. From germline, CDR1 is MGHDK and CDR2 SYGVNS. The CDR3 is made up of 15 amino acids. V was clipped by 3 bases and J by 2 bases; unmatched bases: 2. The CDR3 sequence: CASSDRDRGNYGYTF. CDR3 sequence (DNA): TGTGCCAGCAGTGACCGGGACAGGGGGAACTATGGCTACACCTTC.

V and J are TRBV21-1 and TRBJ2-5; no check of the table's D call, TRBD2, against the DNA was made. TRBV21-1 is marked as a pseudogene. The CDR3 totals 14 residues. CDR3 sequence: CASMPQAGWETQYF. As DNA, the CDR3 is TGTGCCAGCATGCCCCAGGCGGGTTGGGAGACCCAGTACTTC.

The V call is TRBV11-1, the J call TRBJ2-5; perhaps TRBD2 as D (5 bases). This CDR3 is built from 13 residues. The germline CDR1 and CDR2 sequences are SGHAT and FQDESV (reference sequence). Between the trimmed V and J ends, which lost 6 bases and 9 bases, there was a span of 17 bases. CDR3 nucleotides: TGTGCCAGCAGAACGGACTTGAATGGGCCCCAGTACTTC. Amino acid sequence: CASRTDLNGPQYF. Full variable domain (rest looked up from reference TRBV11-1 and TRBJ2-5): EAEVAQSPRYKITEKSQAVAFWCDPISGHATLYWYRQILGQGPELLVQFQDESVVDDSQLPKDRFSAERLKGVDSTLKIQPAELGDSAMYLCASRTDLNGPQYFGPGTRLLVL.

CDR3 region: CASSPLAGNTEAFF. In DNA, the CDR3 is TGTGCCAGCAGCCCACTAGCAGGGAACACTGAAGCTTTCTTT. This chain links TRBV3-1 (or the pseudogene TRBV3-2) with TRBJ1-1; no definite D call. There are 14 residues in the CDR3. Trimming stripped 4 bases from V and 1 base from J, with 10 bases between. Germline CDR1 and CDR2: LGHDT and YNNKEL (reference sequence).

The chain employs TRBV9 and TRBJ2-7, with a possible D match to TRBD1 (7 bases). The CDR3 consists of 16 residues. Germline V gene data show CDR1 as SGDLS and CDR2 as YYNGEE. Trimming took 4 bases from V and 7 from J, leaving 24 bases between them. The chain's CDR3 is CASSPPRGQGEGEQYF. CDR3 DNA sequence: TGTGCCAGCAGCCCCCCCCGGGGGCAGGGGGAAGGGGAGCAGTACTTC.

This chain uses TRBV19 with TRBJ1-4, with D perhaps TRBD1 (5 bases). Trimming cost V 11 bases and J 11 bases, with 21 bases left between them. The germline CDR1 and CDR2 sequences are LNHDA and SQIVND (reference sequence). There are 13 residues in the CDR3. CDR3 loop: CASGGSRGGKLFF. The CDR3 DNA reads as TGTGCCTCGGGAGGATCCCGCGGGGGGAAACTGTTTTTT.

This clone has only one observation. The chain joins TRBV3-1 (or the pseudogene TRBV3-2) to TRBJ2-2, with a tentative D call TRBD2 (5 bases). Deletions cut 1 base from V and 7 bases from J, with 7 bases between. CDR1 and CDR2 from the germline V gene are LGHDT and YNNKEL (reference sequence). The CDR3 consists of 13 residues. The chain's CDR3 is CASSQAGIGELFF. The CDR3, as DNA: TGTGCCAGCAGCCAAGCGGGAATCGGGGAGCTGTTTTTT.

The chain uses TRBV5-1 and TRBJ2-1, with 10 bases that match TRBD2. The CDR3 has 16 amino acids. CDR1 and CDR2 (germline): SGHRS, YFSETQ. V lost 2 bases to trimming and J lost 3 bases; unmatched junction nucleotides: 5. The CDR3 reads CASSFFTSGDYNEQFF. The CDR3 nucleotides read TGCGCCAGCAGCTTTTTCACTAGCGGGGACTACAATGAGCAGTTCTTC. Using reference TRBV5-1 and TRBJ2-1 for the parts outside the CDR3, the full variable domain is KAGVTQTPRYLIKTRGQQVTLSCSPISGHRSVSWYQQTPGQGLQFLFEYFSETQRNKGNFPGRFSGRQFSNSRSEMNVSTLELGDSALYLCASSFFTSGDYNEQFFGPGTRLTVL.

In its sample, this clone was seen once. The rearrangement links TRBV6-1 to TRBJ2-5; tentatively, D is TRBD1 (7 bases). Germline CDR1 and CDR2: MNHNS and SASEGT. V shed 4 bases and J shed 3 bases, with 18 bases lying between them. This CDR3 region has 16 residues. The CDR3 DNA reads as TGTGCCAGCAGTGTACTAAGGGGGGACAGTAAAGAGACCCAGTACTTC. Amino acid sequence: CASSVLRGDSKETQYF.

This clone was observed a single time. The chain links TRBV18 to TRBJ1-1; TRBD1 matches at 8 bases. V gave up 6 bases and J gave up 5 bases; unmatched junction bases: 11. The CDR3 loop spans 15 amino acids. Germline V gene lookup returns CDR1 KGHSH and CDR2 LQKENI. The CDR3 is CASSLSTGQGTEAFF. CDR3 bases: TGTGCCAGCTCGCTCTCTACCGGACAGGGTACTGAAGCTTTCTTT.

The CDR3 reads CASSPIQGADPNYGYTF. Written as DNA, the CDR3 is TGTGCCAGCTCACCCATCCAGGGGGCAGACCCTAACTATGGCTACACCTTC. The chain uses TRBV18 and TRBJ1-2, with 8 bases matching TRBD1. V shed 3 bases and J 0 bases; nucleotides not matched to a gene: 9. CDR1 KGHSH and CDR2 LQKENI come from the germline V gene. There are 17 residues in the CDR3.

V gene TRBV10-3 combines with J gene TRBJ1-2; unclear D gene. Germline CDR1 and CDR2: ENHRY and SYGVKD. The V end was cut by 0 bases, the J end by 11 bases, with 10 bases between. The CDR3 has 12 amino acids. In DNA form, the CDR3 reads TGTGCCATCAGTGAGTCGCCCAGGAAATACACCTTC. Protein: CAISESPRKYTF.

V and J are TRBV20-1 and TRBJ1-2; TRBD1 is a possible D gene (5 bases). V shed 7 bases and J shed 7 bases, with 13 bases lying between them. Per the germline V gene, CDR1 is DFQATT and CDR2 is SNEGSKA (reference sequence). The CDR3 is 11 residues long. CDR3 region: CSGVGVGGYTF. CDR3 nucleotides: TGCAGTGGGGTAGGGGTGGGTGGCTACACCTTC.

The chain uses TRBV19 and TRBJ2-7; 7 nucleotides match TRBD2. Germline V gives CDR1 LNHDA, CDR2 SQIVND (reference sequence). Germline trimming cut 5 bases from V and 6 bases from J; bases unmatched to any gene: 7. CDR3 size: 13 residues. In DNA form, the CDR3 reads TGTGCCAGTAGTGCGGGACTAACTCTCGAGCAGTACTTC. This sequence encodes CASSAGLTLEQYF.

The chain recombines TRBV10-3 with TRBJ1-1; TRBD1 aligns across 9 bases. From germline, CDR1 is ENHRY and CDR2 SYGVKD. The CDR3 has 15 amino acids. The trim removed 7 bases at V and 1 base at J, leaving 7 bases unmatched. The DNA for the CDR3 is TGTGCCATCAAGGGACAGGGAATTGGGAACACTGAAGCTTTCTTT. It translates to CAIKGQGIGNTEAFF.

The rearrangement uses TRBV9 and TRBJ2-1; the D gene is possibly TRBD2 (6 bases). Germline V lookup: CDR1 SGDLS, CDR2 YYNGEE. The CDR3 loop spans 15 amino acids. Trimming shortened V by 0 bases and J by 8 bases, and 15 bases separated the two germline ends. In DNA form, the CDR3 reads TGTGCCAGCAGCGTAGCGGAGGGAAGTATCGATGAGCAGTTCTTC. This encodes CASSVAEGSIDEQFF.